This is a list of T cell receptor beta chains from one sample in a study of blood T cells in healthy people across ages. TCRdb fed the 5' RACE reads into MiXCR, producing one record per CDR3 protein. The sample holds under 1,100,000 distinct CDR3 sequences, around 25% seen once. These data were also reused for a study on T cells of mothers and their children.

The sequenced sample was blood. The receptors come from a girl aged 2 to 9 in good health. Both conserved end residues are part of each CDR3. Each record gives: CDR3 length, V gene, CDR3 protein.

len: 14
v_gene: TRBV18
CDR3aa: CASSPPYQPYGYTF

len: 13
v_gene: TRBV14
CDR3aa: CASSDFRDVVSFF

len: 18
v_gene: TRBV20-1
CDR3aa: CSAERAIAGGLIGNEQFF

len: 17
v_gene: TRBV6-2/TRBV6-3
CDR3aa: CASSDGTLAGTLLEQYF

len: 12
v_gene: TRBV28
CDR3aa: CASSDLTKEQFF

len: 15
v_gene: TRBV20-1
CDR3aa: CSARDQGGTNYGYTF

len: 13
v_gene: TRBV29-1
CDR3aa: CSATGLYGTEAFF

len: 14
v_gene: TRBV4-1
CDR3aa: CASSQGGGNREQYF

len: 13
v_gene: TRBV20-1
CDR3aa: CSARNRQGSLQFF

len: 14
v_gene: TRBV20-1
CDR3aa: CSARLGGLNTEAFF

len: 13
v_gene: TRBV12-3/TRBV12-4
CDR3aa: CASSDGTGNTIYF

len: 17
v_gene: TRBV12-3/TRBV12-4
CDR3aa: CAVKGFAGGPSYNEQFF

len: 14
v_gene: TRBV29-1
CDR3aa: CSVEPTGRPDEQYF

len: 15
v_gene: TRBV19
CDR3aa: CASSKPGTTLYGYTF

len: 15
v_gene: TRBV6-1
CDR3aa: CASALASGYTDTQYF

len: 15
v_gene: TRBV5-1
CDR3aa: CASSQTSGTPHEQYF

len: 12
v_gene: TRBV6-6
CDR3aa: CASRASDQPQHF

len: 16
v_gene: TRBV5-1
CDR3aa: CASSLAQGANTGELFF

len: 17
v_gene: TRBV11-2
CDR3aa: CASSYPGGGSSYNEQFF

len: 11
v_gene: TRBV6-2/TRBV6-3
CDR3aa: CASSRPGEAFF

len: 14
v_gene: TRBV12-5
CDR3aa: CASGLGTGRYGYTF

len: 15
v_gene: TRBV29-1
CDR3aa: CSVEDPGQGTFEAFF

len: 16
v_gene: TRBV11-3
CDR3aa: CASSLAGEVGLNEQYF

len: 14
v_gene: TRBV4-2
CDR3aa: CASSPPGMQETQYF

len: 13
v_gene: TRBV12-3/TRBV12-4
CDR3aa: CASSSNSGISQYF

len: 17
v_gene: TRBV11-2
CDR3aa: CASSYNPGLEHYNEQFF

len: 16
v_gene: TRBV13
CDR3aa: CASSLMDASSTDTQYF

len: 15
v_gene: TRBV27
CDR3aa: CASSLSRQGYAEQYF

len: 14
v_gene: TRBV24-1
CDR3aa: CATSERDRVQPQHF

len: 16
v_gene: TRBV10-3
CDR3aa: CAISDNTDSGANVLTF

len: 13
v_gene: TRBV6-6
CDR3aa: CASSYSIGTEAFF

len: 17
v_gene: TRBV6-5
CDR3aa: CASSYSTVPGSNTEAFF

len: 11
v_gene: TRBV6-2/TRBV6-3
CDR3aa: CASSRGDEQYF

len: 13
v_gene: TRBV6-1
CDR3aa: CASRVESSYEQYF

len: 13
v_gene: TRBV20-1
CDR3aa: CSALTGATYEQYF

len: 16
v_gene: TRBV3-1
CDR3aa: CASSQGRPPLFYEQYF

len: 16
v_gene: TRBV15
CDR3aa: CATSSQITGGRLVQFF

len: 13
v_gene: TRBV18
CDR3aa: CASSSHHQETQYF

len: 14
v_gene: TRBV3-1
CDR3aa: CASSHVSGTRGQYF

len: 14
v_gene: TRBV5-1
CDR3aa: CASSPGTPTYEQYF

len: 16
v_gene: TRBV4-1
CDR3aa: CASSNGGRGTYNEQFF